Below are 19 T cell receptor beta chains sequenced from a single sample in a study of cytomegalovirus exposure and HLA in healthy donors. PCR primers comprised 60 Vbeta and 13 Jbeta primers. Using immunoSEQ multiplex PCR, the repertoire was profiled, and TCRdb retains in-frame clones only, with some absent. The table lists about 110,000 clones, around 80% of them singletons. The material sequenced was PBMCs. These receptors all come from a man aged 25 to 40 in good health and CMV-seropositive.

The genes are TRBV18 and TRBJ1-5; D is perhaps TRBD1 (5 bases). Trimming pared 3 bases from V and 3 bases from J, leaving 15 bases between. The CDR3 is 16 amino acids. The germline CDR1 and CDR2 sequences are KGHSH and LQKENI. The CDR3 region has the DNA TGTGCCAGCTCACCTGCTGTACAGGTCTTCAATCAGCCCCAGCATTTT. Translation gives CASSPAVQVFNQPQHF.

This rearrangement joins TRBV2 to TRBJ2-2, with D possibly matching TRBD1 (5 bases). Per germline, CDR1 SNHLY and CDR2 FYNNEI. CDR3 length: 13 amino acids. Trimming took 11 bases from V and 9 from J, leaving 19 bases between them. The CDR3 is CASLGQGLRELFF. CDR3 nucleotides: TGTGCCTCCTTGGGGCAGGGCCTGCGGGAGCTGTTTTTT. Using reference TRBV2 and TRBJ2-2 for the parts outside the CDR3, the full variable domain is EPEVTQTPSHQVTQMGQEVILRCVPISNHLYFYWYRQILGQKVEFLVSFYNNEISEKSEIFDDQFSVERPDGSNFTLKIRSTKLEDSAMYFCASLGQGLRELFFGEGSRLTVL.

V and J are TRBV7-2 and TRBJ1-5; possible D gene TRBD1, 6 bases. This CDR3 contains 15 residues. Between the trimmed V and J ends, which lost 4 bases and 6 bases, there was a span of 16 bases. The germline gives CDR1 SGHTA, CDR2 FQGNSA. The chain's CDR3 is CASSSTGQTGQPQHF. Here the CDR3 DNA reads TGTGCCAGCAGCTCAACCGGACAGACCGGTCAGCCCCAGCATTTT.

The rearrangement links TRBV28 to TRBJ2-7, with a tentative D call TRBD2 (6 bases). The CDR3 contains 14 residues. Trimming pared 6 bases from V and 3 bases from J, leaving 15 bases between. The germline V gene has CDR1 MDHEN and CDR2 SYDVKM. In nucleotides, the CDR3 is TGTGCCAGCAGGGCGTGGGGGGAACACTACGAGCAGTACTTC. Translation: CASRAWGEHYEQYF. Looking up the rest from reference TRBV28 and TRBJ2-7 gives the full variable domain: DVKVTQSSRYLVKRTGEKVFLECVQDMDHENMFWYRQDPGLGLRLIYFSYDVKMKEKGDIPEGYSVSREKKERFSLILESASTNQTSMYLCASRAWGEHYEQYFGPGTRLTVT.

This rearrangement joins TRBV5-1 to TRBJ1-2, with 7 bases identical to TRBD1. Germline-derived CDR1 and CDR2 are SGHRS and YFSETQ. With V trimmed by 0 bases and J by 5 bases, 4 bases remained unmatched. This CDR3 contains 14 residues. The CDR3 sequence: CASSLEDRPYGYTF. DNA for the CDR3: TGCGCCAGCAGCTTGGAGGACAGGCCTTATGGCTACACCTTC.

The rearrangement joins TRBV28 to TRBJ1-1; TRBD1 aligns across 8 bases. V shed 4 bases and J 1 base; nucleotides not matched to a gene: 2. Germline assignment: CDR1 MDHEN and CDR2 SYDVKM. The CDR3 runs 14 residues. The CDR3 region is CASSSDRGNTEAFF. CDR3 bases: TGTGCCAGCAGTTCCGACAGGGGGAACACTGAAGCTTTCTTT.

J is TRBJ2-1 and V is TRBV7-2; 7 bases match TRBD2. The junction had 12 bases not matched to a gene; V was cut back by 2 bases and J by 5 bases. The CDR3 spans 17 residues. Germline V lookup: CDR1 SGHTA, CDR2 FQGNSA. CDR3 coding DNA: TGTGCCAGCAGCTTATATCGATCCAGCGGGACCGACAATGAGCAGTTCTTC. Its translation is CASSLYRSSGTDNEQFF.

Details on this clone: Relative to the germline gene, one junction end is altered; a read error may explain this. The chain combines TRBV25-1 with TRBJ2-2; 10 bases align to TRBD2. The germline CDR1 and CDR2 sequences are MGHDK and SYGVNS. This CDR3 has 15 amino acids. CDR3 DNA: TGTGCCGGCAGTGATGGACTAGCGGACACCGGGGAGCTGTTTTTT. Translated, it gives CAGSDGLADTGELFF. Complete variable domain (other parts from reference TRBV25-1 and TRBJ2-2): EADIYQTPRYLVIGTGKKITLECSQTMGHDKMYWYQQDPGMELHLIHYSYGVNSTEKGDLSSESTVSRIRTEHFPLTLESARPSHTSQYLCAGSDGLADTGELFFGEGSRLTVL.

The rearrangement uses TRBV27 and TRBJ2-7; D possibly corresponds to TRBD1 (5 bases). CDR1 is MNHEY, CDR2 SMNVEV, per germline (reference sequence). CDR3 length: 14 amino acids. With 4 bases removed from V and 3 bases from J, the gap between germline ends came to 13 bases. This CDR3 reads CASSSRRVHYEQYF. The CDR3, as DNA: TGTGCCAGCAGTTCCCGCAGGGTCCACTACGAGCAGTACTTC.

Note on this clone: A junction end diverges from the germline sequence, so it may reflect a read error. V is TRBV7-9 and J is TRBJ2-7; 13 bases match TRBD2. Germline CDR1 and CDR2: SEHNR and FQNEAQ (reference sequence). The CDR3 is 16 residues long. CDR3 coding DNA: TGTTCCAGCAGCCCCTCGGGACTAGCGGGGTCGTACGAGCAGTACTTC. Residues: CSSSPSGLAGSYEQYF.

A word on this clone: This sample includes further DNA sequences coding for the same CDR3. The genes are TRBV4-3 and TRBJ2-5; possibly TRBD1 for D (5 bases). Germline loops: CDR1 LGHNA, CDR2 YSLEER. The length of the CDR3 is 13 residues. With 3 bases removed from V and 4 bases from J, the gap between germline ends came to 9 bases. The chain's CDR3 is CASSQGPLETQYF. For the CDR3, the DNA is TGCGCCAGCAGCCAGGGGCCCCTAGAGACCCAGTACTTC.

The J gene is TRBJ2-5, the V gene TRBV6-1, with D tentatively TRBD2 (6 bases). Germline V gene data show CDR1 as MNHNS and CDR2 as SASEGT. Trimming took off 1 base at V and 1 base at J, with 10 bases between the two ends. The CDR3 has 15 residues. The CDR3 coding sequence is TGTGCCAGCAGTGAAGTTGGGGGGTTCCAAGAGACCCAGTACTTC. Its protein product is CASSEVGGFQETQYF.

This sequence joins TRBV30 and TRBJ1-5; D perhaps matches TRBD1 (5 bases). Trimming shortened V by 0 bases and J by 3 bases, and 6 bases separated the two germline ends. Germline loops: CDR1 GTSNPN, CDR2 SVGIG (reference sequence). This CDR3 contains 13 residues. This CDR3 reads CAWSVQDNQPQHF. The CDR3, as DNA: TGTGCCTGGAGTGTACAGGACAATCAGCCCCAGCATTTT.

The chain is built from TRBV5-6 and TRBJ1-1, with a weak D call TRBD1 (6 bases). The length of the CDR3 is 13 residues. CDR1 SGHDT and CDR2 YYEEEE come from the germline V gene. V was cut by 4 bases and J by 5 bases, with 12 bases left in between. The CDR3 DNA reads TGTGCCAGCAGCGAGGGGGGGCTGACTGAAGCTTTCTTT. Amino acids: CASSEGGLTEAFF.

This rearrangement joins TRBV18 to TRBJ1-2, with 7 positions matching TRBD1. Germline lookup yields CDR1 KGHSH and CDR2 LQKENI. CDR3 length: 14 amino acids. With V trimmed by 6 bases and J by 12 bases, 16 bases remained unmatched. CDR3 region: CASSFDRAIDQDTF. The CDR3 coding sequence is TGTGCCAGCTCCTTCGACAGGGCGATCGATCAGGACACCTTC.

This clone has just one count. This chain links TRBV11-3 with TRBJ2-1; tentatively, D is TRBD1 (6 bases). The germline gives CDR1 SGHNT, CDR2 YENEEA. This CDR3 region has 15 residues. The V end was cut by 4 bases, the J end by 0 bases, with 10 bases between. CDR3 protein: CASSSRTASYNEQFF. As DNA, the CDR3 is TGTGCCAGCAGCTCCCGGACAGCCTCCTACAATGAGCAGTTCTTC.

The rearrangement links TRBV27 to TRBJ1-2; D perhaps matches TRBD1 (6 bases). The CDR3 length is 15 residues. V lost 5 bases, J lost 2 bases, and 15 bases lay in between. Germline CDR1 is MNHEY and CDR2 is SMNVEV (reference sequence). The DNA of the CDR3 is TGTGCCAGCAGTCCCCTCCCACAGGGAAACTATGGCTACACCTTC. Amino acid sequence: CASSPLPQGNYGYTF.

The rearrangement links TRBV6-6 to TRBJ2-7, with a tentative D call TRBD1 (8 bases). V was clipped by 4 bases and J by 5 bases, with 18 bases between them. Germline-derived CDR1 and CDR2 are MNHNY and SVGAGI (reference sequence). The CDR3 is 15 amino acids. CDR3 nucleotide sequence: TGTGCCAGCAGTTCATTCCAGGGGGCGGGGGACGAGCAGTACTTC. Amino acid sequence: CASSSFQGAGDEQYF.

The chain couples TRBV5-4 to TRBJ2-5; 8 nucleotides agree with TRBD1. The length of the CDR3 is 15 residues. Germline CDR1 and CDR2: SGHNT and YYREEE (reference sequence). After removal of 4 bases from V and 5 bases from J, the junction contained 10 bases not matched to a gene. The CDR3 bases are TGTGCCAGCAGCCCGGGGGCAGGGGGCTCGGAGACCCAGTACTTC. Residues: CASSPGAGGSETQYF.